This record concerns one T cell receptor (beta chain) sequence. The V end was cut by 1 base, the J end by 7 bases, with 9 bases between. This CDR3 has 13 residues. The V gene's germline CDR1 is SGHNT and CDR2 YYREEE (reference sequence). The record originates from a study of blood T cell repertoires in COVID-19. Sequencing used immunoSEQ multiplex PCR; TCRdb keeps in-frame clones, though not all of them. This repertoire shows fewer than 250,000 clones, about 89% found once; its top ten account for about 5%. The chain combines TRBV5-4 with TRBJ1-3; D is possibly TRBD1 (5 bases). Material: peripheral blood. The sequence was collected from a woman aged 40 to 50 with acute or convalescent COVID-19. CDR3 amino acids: CASSLPGRNTIYF. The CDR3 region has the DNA TGTGCCAGCAGCTTGCCAGGGAGGAACACCATATATTTT.